The 17 T cell receptor beta chains given below trace back to one sample, sequenced in a study of cytomegalovirus exposure and HLA in healthy donors. Repertoires were generated with immunoSEQ multiplex PCR, while TCRdb's copy carries only in-frame clones and drops some. The data contain more than 95,000 clones, approximately 90% of them singletons. The sequenced sample consisted of PBMCs. The source is a woman between 18 and 29 years old in good health and CMV-seropositive.

The rearrangement links TRBV30 to TRBJ2-7; D remains unclear. Germline CDR1 and CDR2: GTSNPN and SVGIG (reference sequence). The CDR3 extends over 13 amino acids. Deletions cut 0 bases from V and 4 bases from J, with 10 bases between. The CDR3 spells CAWSVQTDYEQYF. The CDR3 nucleotides are TGTGCCTGGAGTGTACAAACAGATTACGAGCAGTACTTC.

The gene calls are TRBV28 and TRBJ1-1; the match to TRBD1 covers 7 bases. V shed 3 bases and J 4 bases; nucleotides not matched to a gene: 5. CDR1 MDHEN and CDR2 SYDVKM come from the germline V gene. The CDR3 contains 14 residues. Here the CDR3 DNA reads TGTGCCAGCAGTTTCCCTGGACAGGCCACTGAAGCTTTCTTT. Its translation is CASSFPGQATEAFF.

This clone was counted a single time. The gene calls are TRBV30 and TRBJ1-2, with D maybe TRBD1 (6 bases). Trimming took off 0 bases at V and 5 bases at J, with 13 bases between the two ends. Germline CDR1 is GTSNPN and CDR2 is SVGIG (reference sequence). The CDR3 length is 14 residues. For the CDR3, the DNA is TGTGCCTGGAGTGTACGGGGGGGCTCTTATGGCTACACCTTC. Translated: CAWSVRGGSYGYTF.

Only one count was recorded for this clone. The genes are TRBV15 and TRBJ2-3; TRBD2 aligns across 9 bases. CDR1 is LNHNV, CDR2 YYDKDF, per germline (reference sequence). This CDR3 spans 12 amino acids. V lost 8 bases to trimming and J lost 3 bases; unmatched junction nucleotides: 0. CDR3 protein: CATGLATDTQYF. CDR3 nucleotides: TGTGCCACCGGACTAGCGACAGATACGCAGTATTTT.

The rearrangement links TRBV5-1 to TRBJ2-5; D is uncertain. Germline V CDR1 and CDR2: SGHRS, YFSETQ. Trimming left V 0 bases short and J 4 bases short, with 7 bases between. This CDR3 region has 13 residues. The CDR3 here is CASSLVAPETQYF. The CDR3, as DNA: TGCGCCAGCAGCTTGGTAGCCCCAGAGACCCAGTACTTC. The complete variable domain, with remaining parts taken from reference TRBV5-1 and TRBJ2-5, reads KAGVTQTPRYLIKTRGQQVTLSCSPISGHRSVSWYQQTPGQGLQFLFEYFSETQRNKGNFPGRFSGRQFSNSRSEMNVSTLELGDSALYLCASSLVAPETQYFGPGTRLLVL.

The V call is TRBV25-1, the J call TRBJ1-2, with TRBD1 identical over 7 bases. V lost 7 bases to trimming and J lost 6 bases; unmatched junction nucleotides: 8. Per germline, CDR1 MGHDK and CDR2 SYGVNS. CDR3 length: 13 amino acids. The CDR3 DNA reads TGTGCCAGCACCGCGACAGGGCGAGATGGCTACACCTTC. Its protein is CASTATGRDGYTF.

This sequence joins TRBV11-2 and TRBJ2-5; TRBD2 might be the D (7 bases). V dropped 4 bases and J dropped 5 bases, with 23 bases sitting between them. The CDR3 is made up of 17 amino acids. Germline V lookup: CDR1 SGHAT, CDR2 FQNNGV. CDR3 region: CASSSVWGGTRAETQYF. CDR3 in DNA: TGTGCCAGCAGCTCCGTGTGGGGGGGCACTCGTGCGGAGACCCAGTACTTC.

This chain joins TRBV7-2 and TRBJ2-3; the D gene is possibly TRBD1 (5 bases). Deletions cut 4 bases from V and 0 bases from J, with 8 bases between. CDR3 length: 14 residues. Per germline, CDR1 SGHTA and CDR2 FQGNSA. The chain's CDR3 is CASSWTPSTDTQYF. Written as DNA, the CDR3 is TGTGCCAGCAGCTGGACACCTAGCACAGATACGCAGTATTTT.

This chain connects TRBV11-2 to TRBJ1-1; tentatively, D is TRBD1 (5 bases). This CDR3 has 16 amino acids. Germline V lookup: CDR1 SGHAT, CDR2 FQNNGV. The V end was cut by 1 base, the J end by 0 bases, with 12 bases between. In DNA, the CDR3 is TGTGCCAGCAGCTTAGCGTTCGGGGGTTTGAACACTGAAGCTTTCTTT. Translating gives CASSLAFGGLNTEAFF.

The V call is TRBV5-1, the J call TRBJ2-3, with TRBD1 matching 7 bases. This CDR3 has 22 residues. The V segment lost 4 bases and the J segment 11 bases; nucleotides outside the gene matches: 37. Germline loops: CDR1 SGHRS, CDR2 YFSETQ. CDR3 DNA: TGCGCCAGCAGCACAGGACAGGTGCTCTCCACTCCGAATTATCCCCAGAATTTCGAGCAGTATTTT. It codes for CASSTGQVLSTPNYPQNFEQYF.

The chain carries TRBV10-3 and TRBJ2-3, with 7 positions matching TRBD2. The CDR3 totals 14 residues. V lost 10 bases to trimming and J lost 0 bases; unmatched junction nucleotides: 7. Germline-derived CDR1 and CDR2 are ENHRY and SYGVKD. In nucleotides, the CDR3 is TGTGCCAGCTCTAGCGGTGCTAGCACAGATACGCAGTATTTT. Protein product: CASSSGASTDTQYF.

The gene calls are TRBV5-1 and TRBJ1-3; the match to TRBD1 covers 7 bases. V gave up 0 bases and J gave up 5 bases; unmatched junction bases: 2. CDR1 SGHRS and CDR2 YFSETQ come from the germline V gene. This CDR3 spans 14 amino acids. The CDR3 region has the DNA TGCGCCAGCAGCTTGGAAGGGGGCCGAAACACCATATATTTT. It specifies CASSLEGGRNTIYF.

The CDR3: CAISEGGANYGYTF. The CDR3 nucleotides are TGTGCCATCAGTGAAGGGGGAGCTAACTATGGCTACACCTTC. This rearrangement joins TRBV10-3 to TRBJ1-2; a possible D gene is TRBD1 (6 bases). CDR1 and CDR2 (germline): ENHRY, SYGVKD. V lost 3 bases and J lost 0, with 8 bases in between. CDR3 length equals 14 residues.

The chain couples TRBV6-5 to TRBJ2-1, with a possible D match to TRBD2 (6 bases). Germline CDR1 MNHEY, CDR2 SVGAGI. The CDR3 is 15 residues long. Deletions cut 6 bases from V and 6 bases from J, with 18 bases between. CDR3 bases: TGTGCCAGCAGGTCGGGCGGGGCTAACACCAATGAGCAGTTCTTC. Amino acids: CASRSGGANTNEQFF.

CDR3 region: CASSETSGMADTGELFF. CDR3 sequence (DNA): TGTGCCAGCAGTGAGACTAGCGGGATGGCGGACACCGGGGAGCTGTTTTTT. This rearrangement joins TRBV2 to TRBJ2-2; 11 bases agree with TRBD2. V trimming: 3 bases; J trimming: 3 bases; junction bases outside the gene matches: 6. The CDR3 has 17 amino acids. Germline CDR1 is SNHLY and CDR2 is FYNNEI.

The genes are TRBV6-6 and TRBJ2-3; TRBD2 agrees at 7 bases. This CDR3 spans 15 amino acids. The trim removed 6 bases at V and 2 bases at J, leaving 8 bases unmatched. Germline CDR1 reads MNHNY; CDR2 reads SVGAGI (reference sequence). CDR3 sequence: CASRQLALATDTQYF. DNA for the CDR3: TGTGCCAGCAGACAACTAGCGCTTGCCACAGATACGCAGTATTTT.

The rearrangement uses TRBV27 and TRBJ1-6, with a weak D call TRBD1 (6 bases). The V gene's germline CDR1 is MNHEY and CDR2 SMNVEV (reference sequence). There are 14 residues in the CDR3. V was pared by 6 bases and J by 8 bases, with 14 bases between. CDR3 sequence (DNA): TGTGCCAGCAGCCGAACAGGGTCGTATTCACCCCTCCACTTT. Protein sequence: CASSRTGSYSPLHF.